This TCR beta chain was sequenced for a study of blood T cell repertoires in COVID-19. Per the original data handling: Amplifying reference gene primers gave estimates of nucleated cell counts. Measured with immunoSEQ multiplex PCR; TCRdb has only the in-frame clones, and not every one. D and trimming come from the DNA, and the V and J calls and clone size come from that table. The sample consists of approximately 18,000 clones, approximately 93% of them appearing once. Input material: peripheral blood. The receptor comes from a human donor in a cohort sampled during active COVID-19.

This CDR3 is CASSPLPSSYNEQFF. CDR3 nucleotides: TGTGCCAGCAGTCCTCTCCCGAGCTCCTACAATGAGCAGTTCTTC. This chain uses TRBV6-5 with TRBJ2-1, with D unresolved. Between the trimmed V and J ends, which lost 5 bases and 0 bases, there was a span of 11 bases. The CDR3 consists of 15 residues. In germline, CDR1 is MNHEY, CDR2 SVGAGI.